These 8 T cell receptor beta chains originate from one sample sequenced in a study of cytomegalovirus exposure and HLA in healthy donors. The PCR was carried out with 60 Vbeta primers and 13 Jbeta primers. This table comes from immunoSEQ multiplex PCR, and its TCRdb copy is limited to in-frame clones, with some not included. Among about 180,000 clones listed, around 80% were seen once. The sequencing input was PBMCs. All receptors come from a man aged 35 to 55 in good health and CMV-seronegative.

This chain uses TRBV11-3 with TRBJ2-1; D gene unclear. This CDR3 contains 15 residues. The ends were cut back, 5 bases at V and 0 bases at J, with 11 bases in the middle. CDR1 and CDR2 (germline): SGHNT, YENEEA. The DNA for the CDR3 is TGTGCCAGCAGCCCACAGCCCGACTCCTACAATGAGCAGTTCTTC. Its protein is CASSPQPDSYNEQFF. The full variable domain, completed using reference TRBV11-3 and TRBJ2-1, is EAGVVQSPRYKIIEKKQPVAFWCNPISGHNTLYWYLQNLGQGPELLIRYENEEAVDDSQLPKDRFSAERLKGVDSTLKIQPAELGDSAVYLCASSPQPDSYNEQFFGPGTRLTVL.

This clone was seen a handful of times. The J gene is TRBJ1-1, the V gene TRBV19; maybe TRBD1 (6 bases). Trimming cost V 6 bases and J 4 bases, with 12 bases left between them. Germline lookup yields CDR1 LNHDA and CDR2 SQIVND (reference sequence). The CDR3 is 13 amino acids. The CDR3 DNA reads TGTGCCAGTAGAGAGTTAGGGGGCACTGAAGCTTTCTTT. It yields the protein CASRELGGTEAFF.

The rearrangement links TRBV27 to TRBJ2-7; D gene ambiguous. The CDR3 consists of 14 residues. V dropped 3 bases and J dropped 0 bases, with 9 bases sitting between them. The germline V gene has CDR1 MNHEY and CDR2 SMNVEV (reference sequence). CDR3 in amino acids: CASSFTVTSYEQYF. The CDR3 DNA follows: TGTGCCAGCAGTTTCACAGTGACCTCCTACGAGCAGTACTTC.

The chain joins TRBV5-5 to TRBJ2-1; the D is unclear. Per germline, CDR1 SGHKS and CDR2 YYEKEE (reference sequence). CDR3 length: 14 residues. Deletions cut 1 base from V and 5 bases from J, with 10 bases between. This CDR3 reads CASSLYVGDNEQFF. In nucleotides, the CDR3 is TGTGCCAGCAGCTTGTACGTAGGAGACAATGAGCAGTTCTTC. Combining the CDR3 with reference TRBV5-5 and TRBJ2-1 gives the whole variable domain DAGVTQSPTHLIKTRGQQVTLRCSPISGHKSVSWYQQVLGQGPQFIFQYYEKEERGRGNFPDRFSARQFPNYSSELNVNALLLGDSALYLCASSLYVGDNEQFFGPGTRLTVL.

The rearrangement joins TRBV5-8 to TRBJ2-7, with 7 bases lining up with TRBD2. Germline CDR1 reads SGHTS; CDR2 reads YDEGEE. The CDR3 runs 14 residues. The V gene end was trimmed by 0 bases and the J gene end by 3 bases; junction bases not matched to a gene: 3. The CDR3 DNA reads as TGTGCCAGCAGCTTGGTTGGGACTAACTACGAGCAGTACTTC. As protein: CASSLVGTNYEQYF.

The chain combines TRBV28 with TRBJ1-2; no firm D call. The CDR3 loop spans 12 amino acids. The germline V gene has CDR1 MDHEN and CDR2 SYDVKM. Trimming stripped 5 bases from V and 5 bases from J, with 9 bases between. CDR3 loop: CASSLRAYGYTF. The CDR3 DNA is TGTGCCAGCAGTCTGAGGGCGTATGGCTACACCTTC.

The chain uses TRBV19 and TRBJ2-3; weak D call: TRBD2 (6 bases). V was cut by 5 bases and J by 3 bases, with 15 bases left in between. The CDR3 loop spans 15 amino acids. Germline CDR1 reads LNHDA; CDR2 reads SQIVND (reference sequence). The CDR3: CASSGDLLRTDTQYF. The CDR3 nucleotides are TGTGCCAGTAGTGGGGACTTATTGAGGACAGATACGCAGTATTTT.

The chain carries TRBV4-3 and TRBJ1-2, with TRBD1 matching over 7 bases. The germline CDR1 and CDR2 sequences are LGHNA and YSLEER. The junction had 6 bases not matched to a gene; V was cut back by 4 bases and J by 4 bases. This CDR3 is 14 amino acids long. CDR3 amino acids: CASSPGTEAYGYTF. The CDR3 DNA is TGCGCCAGCAGCCCGGGGACAGAAGCCTATGGCTACACCTTC.